A single sample gave rise to the 20 T cell receptor beta chains below, sequenced in a study of blood T cell repertoires in COVID-19 (dated by TCRdb to the early 2020s). The library was made by the immunoSEQ multiplex PCR assay. What TCRdb holds here is the immuneACCESS table cut down to in-frame rearrangements. Part of the clones is not present; checked against another copy, under half of the missing clones reflect an unresolved V gene, and the others are unexplained. The sample table records some 85,000 clones; 80% of these occur just once. The top ten clones comprise 19% of the sample. Sequencing used peripheral blood. The receptors come from a woman older than 75 with acute or convalescent COVID-19.

The chain employs TRBV18 and TRBJ2-3, with D tentatively TRBD1 (6 bases). This CDR3 is built from 14 residues. Germline V gene lookup returns CDR1 KGHSH and CDR2 LQKENI. V shed 7 bases and J shed 4 bases, with 15 bases lying between them. Here the CDR3 DNA reads TGTGCCAGCTGCCCGACAGGATCCGCAGATACGCAGTATTTT. This codes for CASCPTGSADTQYF.

This rearrangement joins TRBV9 to TRBJ1-2; D perhaps matches TRBD1 (5 bases). Trimming removed 0 bases at V and 5 bases at J, with 14 bases between. Germline CDR1 and CDR2: SGDLS and YYNGEE. This CDR3 region has 15 residues. The CDR3 reads CASSVAAGMVYGYTF. CDR3 coding DNA: TGTGCCAGCAGCGTAGCTGCAGGGATGGTTTATGGCTACACCTTC.

The chain recombines TRBV18 with TRBJ1-2; 8 bases line up with TRBD1. V was pared by 3 bases and J by 4 bases, with 13 bases of the junction left unmatched. Per the germline V gene, CDR1 is KGHSH and CDR2 is LQKENI. This CDR3 has 17 residues. The CDR3 DNA follows: TGTGCCAGCTCACCGGACCTGGGACAGGCGCTTCTCTATGGCTACACCTTC. Residues: CASSPDLGQALLYGYTF.

This clone was picked up a small number of times. The rearrangement uses TRBV9 and TRBJ2-1, with 7 bases identical to TRBD1. This CDR3 contains 17 residues. Trimming took 0 bases from V and 3 from J; bases not matched to a gene: 9. Germline lookup yields CDR1 SGDLS and CDR2 YYNGEE. CDR3 nucleotides: TGTGCCAGCAGCGTAGCCCCCCGACAGGGAGTCTACAATGAGCAGTTCTTC. It translates to CASSVAPRQGVYNEQFF.

This rearrangement joins TRBV7-9 to TRBJ1-4; 11 nucleotides agree with TRBD1. The CDR3 extends over 17 amino acids. Germline CDR1 and CDR2: SEHNR and FQNEAQ (reference sequence). J was trimmed by 0 bases and V by 6 bases; bases with no gene match: 6. The CDR3: CASSPPGQGATNEKLFF. The CDR3 DNA follows: TGTGCCAGCAGTCCACCGGGACAGGGGGCAACTAATGAAAAACTGTTTTTT.

The V call is TRBV5-5, the J call TRBJ2-2, with 11 bases lining up with TRBD1. This CDR3 has 15 residues. Unmatched junction bases numbered 7, after V lost 6 bases and J lost 6 bases. The V gene's germline CDR1 is SGHKS and CDR2 YYEKEE (reference sequence). The CDR3 region is CASTKGGQGAGELFF. The CDR3 nucleotides are TGTGCCAGCACTAAAGGGGGACAGGGGGCCGGGGAGCTGTTTTTT.

This clone has just one count. This rearrangement joins TRBV7-9 to TRBJ1-2; no clear D gene. Per germline, CDR1 SEHNR and CDR2 FQNEAQ (reference sequence). This CDR3 is built from 15 residues. Trimming pared 3 bases from V and 8 bases from J, leaving 19 bases between. CDR3 coding DNA: TGTGCCAGCAGCTTTTCCCCGGGAGCCTCGGAAGGCTACACCTTC. This gives the protein CASSFSPGASEGYTF.

This CDR3 reads CASSYQGGGGPDTQYF. DNA of the CDR3: TGTGCCAGCAGTTACCAAGGGGGCGGTGGTCCAGATACGCAGTATTTT. The genes are TRBV6-2 or TRBV6-3 and TRBJ2-3; 7 nucleotides align to TRBD1. Germline assignment: CDR1 MNHEY and CDR2 SVGEGT. V trimming: 2 bases; J trimming: 4 bases; junction bases outside the gene matches: 9. The CDR3 has 16 residues.

This rearrangement joins TRBV4-2 to TRBJ1-2, with a tentative D call TRBD1 (6 bases). In germline, CDR1 is LGHNA, CDR2 YNFKEQ. Trimming pared 2 bases from V and 5 bases from J, leaving 12 bases between. The CDR3 loop spans 14 amino acids. The CDR3 sequence is CASSQFVDSYGYTF. The CDR3 nucleotides are TGTGCCAGCAGCCAATTCGTGGACAGTTATGGCTACACCTTC.

The chain couples TRBV19 to TRBJ2-7, with TRBD1 as a possible D gene (5 bases). The CDR3 is 14 residues long. Trimming pared 6 bases from V and 3 bases from J, leaving 15 bases between. The V gene's germline CDR1 is LNHDA and CDR2 SQIVND (reference sequence). CDR3 sequence: CASRFSQGVYEQYF. The CDR3 DNA follows: TGTGCCAGTAGGTTCTCCCAGGGCGTCTACGAGCAGTACTTC.

J is TRBJ2-1 and V is TRBV5-1; 8 nucleotides line up with TRBD1. The CDR3 loop spans 15 amino acids. The ends lost 3 bases at V and 3 bases at J; junction bases unmatched: 5. CDR1 is SGHRS, CDR2 YFSETQ, per germline. The CDR3 loop reads CASSSGDRFYNEQFF. CDR3 in DNA: TGCGCCAGCAGCTCTGGGGACAGGTTCTACAATGAGCAGTTCTTC. Together with reference TRBV5-1 and TRBJ2-1, the CDR3 gives the full variable domain: KAGVTQTPRYLIKTRGQQVTLSCSPISGHRSVSWYQQTPGQGLQFLFEYFSETQRNKGNFPGRFSGRQFSNSRSEMNVSTLELGDSALYLCASSSGDRFYNEQFFGPGTRLTVL.

This clone was recorded once. J is TRBJ2-2 and V is TRBV5-1, with D possibly TRBD1 on 7 matching bases. Trimming removed 4 bases from V and 6 bases from J, with 16 bases in between. The V gene's germline CDR1 is SGHRS and CDR2 YFSETQ. CDR3 length: 15 residues. The CDR3 reads CASSQGPGGPGELFF. CDR3 nucleotides: TGCGCCAGCAGCCAGGGCCCAGGGGGGCCCGGGGAGCTGTTTTTT.

The rearrangement joins TRBV7-9 to TRBJ1-2; TRBD1 matches at 7 bases. The CDR3 length is 13 residues. Germline values: CDR1 SEHNR, CDR2 FQNEAQ (reference sequence). CDR3 bases: TGTGCAGCGAGGGACAGAGCTAACTATGGCTACACCTTC. Its protein product is CAARDRANYGYTF.

This sequence joins TRBV7-9 and TRBJ2-2; 11 nucleotides agree with TRBD2. The J segment lost 3 bases and the V segment lost 5 bases, leaving 5 bases of the junction unmatched. This CDR3 comprises 16 residues. The germline V gene has CDR1 SEHNR and CDR2 FQNEAQ (reference sequence). The CDR3 is CASSPPGLADTGELFF. In DNA form, the CDR3 reads TGTGCCAGCAGCCCCCCGGGACTAGCGGACACCGGGGAGCTGTTTTTT.

This clone was observed at least ten times. The V and J genes are TRBV7-6 and TRBJ2-7, with TRBD2 matching over 13 bases. The CDR3 loop spans 16 amino acids. Germline V lookup: CDR1 SGHVS, CDR2 FNYEAQ. V shed 3 bases, J shed 5 bases, and the junction held 7 bases outside the gene matches. The CDR3 loop is CASSLGPGLAGDEQYF. The CDR3 DNA reads as TGTGCCAGCAGCTTGGGCCCAGGACTAGCGGGAGACGAGCAGTACTTC.

The chain couples TRBV10-1 to TRBJ2-1; D possibly corresponds to TRBD2 (6 bases). Germline V gene sequence: CDR1 WNHNN, CDR2 SYGVQD (reference sequence). V was pared by 0 bases and J by 9 bases, with 9 bases between. The CDR3 sequence is 13 residues long. CDR3 DNA sequence: TGCGCCAGCAGTGAGTCGGGGGGAACTGAGCAGTTCTTC. Its translation: CASSESGGTEQFF.

The chain uses TRBV7-6 and TRBJ2-5, with 13 bases lining up with TRBD2. V shed 5 bases and J 2 bases; nucleotides not matched to a gene: 5. CDR3 length: 16 amino acids. Germline CDR1 is SGHVS and CDR2 is FNYEAQ. The CDR3 sequence: CASSLGLAGVQETQYF. In DNA form, the CDR3 reads TGTGCCAGCAGCCTTGGACTAGCGGGGGTACAAGAGACCCAGTACTTC. The full variable domain, completed using reference TRBV7-6 and TRBJ2-5, is GAGVSQSPRYKVTKRGQDVALRCDPISGHVSLYWYRQALGQGPEFLTYFNYEAQQDKSGLPNDRFSAERPEGSISTLTIQRTEQRDSAMYRCASSLGLAGVQETQYFGPGTRLLVL.

This clone was counted a single time. Within the sample, other DNA sequences also encode this same CDR3. The chain employs TRBV5-1 and TRBJ1-4; tentatively, D is TRBD1 (6 bases). This CDR3 contains 14 residues. CDR1 and CDR2 from the germline V gene are SGHRS and YFSETQ. Trimming took 0 bases from V and 8 from J, leaving 11 bases between them. The CDR3 DNA reads TGCGCCAGCAGCTTGGAAGGGGGAGAAGAAAAACTGTTTTTT. This gives the protein CASSLEGGEEKLFF.

This clone was seen once. The genes are TRBV11-3 and TRBJ1-6; TRBD1 might be the D (5 bases). The germline CDR1 and CDR2 sequences are SGHNT and YENEEA. Trimming removed 5 bases at V and 0 bases at J, with 11 bases between. CDR3 length equals 16 residues. CDR3 residues: CASSLTTASYNSPLHF. CDR3 DNA: TGTGCCAGCAGCCTTACGACAGCCTCCTATAATTCACCCCTCCACTTT.

The table lists this clone with a count of one. This chain uses TRBV29-1 with TRBJ2-1; TRBD2 matches at 7 bases. The germline V gene encodes CDR1 SQVTM and CDR2 ANQGSEA. Trimming cost V 0 bases and J 3 bases; bases outside gene matches: 2. This CDR3 has 14 amino acids. This CDR3 is CSVEEGGSYNEQFF. The CDR3 region has the DNA TGCAGCGTTGAAGAGGGCGGGAGCTACAATGAGCAGTTCTTC.